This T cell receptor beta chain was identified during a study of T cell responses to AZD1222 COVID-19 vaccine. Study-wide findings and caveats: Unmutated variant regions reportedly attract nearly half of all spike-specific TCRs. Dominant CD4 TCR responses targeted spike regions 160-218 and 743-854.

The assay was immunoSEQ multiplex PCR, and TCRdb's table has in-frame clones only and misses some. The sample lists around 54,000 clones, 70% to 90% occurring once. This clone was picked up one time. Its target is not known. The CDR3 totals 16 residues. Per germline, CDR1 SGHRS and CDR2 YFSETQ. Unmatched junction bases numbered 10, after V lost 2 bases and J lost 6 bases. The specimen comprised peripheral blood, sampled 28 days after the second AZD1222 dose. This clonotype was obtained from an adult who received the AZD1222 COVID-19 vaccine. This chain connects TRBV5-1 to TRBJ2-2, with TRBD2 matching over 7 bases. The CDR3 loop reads CASSFSGGRTSGELFF. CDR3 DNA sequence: TGCGCCAGCAGCTTTTCTGGCGGGAGAACTTCCGGGGAGCTGTTTTTT.